The sequence of this T cell receptor (beta chain) was determined in a study of blood T cell repertoires in COVID-19. Study-wide context: The origin of the acute and convalescent COVID-19 samples was the United States, Italy and Spain. The analysed material was cDNA or gDNA that came from T cells, B-cell-depleted T cells, or PBMCs.

The CDR3 is made up of 14 amino acids. Trimming left V 0 bases short and J 5 bases short, with 6 bases between. Per germline, CDR1 KGHDR and CDR2 SFDVKD. As originally analysed: Reference gene primers were amplified, and this amplification served to estimate nucleated cell counts. The protocol was immunoSEQ multiplex PCR, while the TCRdb copy is restricted to in-frame clones and leaves out a portion. V, J and clone size are those of that table, while D and trimming were read from the DNA. The repertoire holds some 270,000 clones, with 75% to 90% as singletons. The V gene is TRBV24-1, the J gene TRBJ2-2; the D is unclear. Input material: peripheral blood. This receptor was identified in a man aged 30 to 45 with acute or convalescent COVID-19. CDR3 nucleotide sequence: TGTGCCACCAGTGATTTGCGGGTAACCGGGGAGCTGTTTTTT. Amino acid sequence: CATSDLRVTGELFF.